Presented here are 16 T cell receptor beta chains from one specimen sequenced in a study of blood T cell repertoires in COVID-19 (dated by TCRdb to the early 2020s). Libraries were prepared through the immunoSEQ multiplex PCR assay. Imported from immuneACCESS, the table was reduced by TCRdb to in-frame sequences with V and J called. These copies leave out some clones; in studies compared against another copy, an unresolved V gene accounts for under half, and the cause of the remainder is not known. Present in this sample are more than 140,000 clones, approximately 80% of which were seen just once. About 1.4% of the sample belongs to the ten largest clones. The sequenced material came from peripheral blood. The source is a human donor in a cohort sampled during active COVID-19.

This clone has more than one count but fewer than ten. The CDR3 reads CASSQDIGTPFYEQYF. CDR3 DNA: TGTGCCAGCAGCCAAGATATTGGGACTCCCTTCTACGAGCAGTACTTC. V and J are TRBV3-1 (or the pseudogene TRBV3-2) and TRBJ2-7; a possible D gene is TRBD2 (6 bases). Germline V gene lookup returns CDR1 LGHDT and CDR2 YNNKEL (reference sequence). The CDR3 is 16 amino acids. The V and J ends lost 0 bases and 3 bases respectively, with 15 bases between them.

V usage is TRBV6-1 and J usage is TRBJ1-5; D ambiguous. Between the trimmed V and J ends, which lost 2 bases and 10 bases, there was a span of 12 bases. CDR3 size: 13 residues. CDR1 is MNHNS, CDR2 SASEGT, per germline. CDR3 amino acids: CASSEMGAGPQHF. The CDR3 DNA reads TGTGCCAGCAGTGAAATGGGCGCTGGACCCCAGCATTTT.

This clone was seen a handful of times. The chain has TRBV7-2 and TRBJ2-7, with 9 bases matching TRBD2. J gave up 0 bases and V 5 bases, and 8 bases lay outside the gene matches. This CDR3 is built from 16 residues. Germline CDR1 is SGHTA and CDR2 is FQGNSA. CDR3 nucleotide sequence: TGTGCCAGCAGCAAAGTGACTAGCGGTAGCTCCTACGAGCAGTACTTC. Translated, it gives CASSKVTSGSSYEQYF.

This chain's CDR3 is CASSESNPREGNTIYF. Here the CDR3 DNA reads TGCGCCAGCAGTGAGTCGAATCCTCGGGAGGGAAACACCATATATTTT. The V gene is TRBV10-2, the J gene TRBJ1-3; D call uncertain. The CDR3 loop spans 16 amino acids. Deletions cut 0 bases from V and 4 bases from J, with 13 bases between. Germline V gene sequence: CDR1 WSHSY, CDR2 SAAADI.

The rearrangement links TRBV18 to TRBJ2-1; 9 nucleotides agree with TRBD2. V shed 8 bases, J shed 2 bases, and the junction held 7 bases outside the gene matches. Germline loops: CDR1 KGHSH, CDR2 LQKENI. CDR3 length: 15 amino acids. The CDR3 nucleotides read TGTGCCAGCGCCGGACTAGCGCTAACCTACAATGAGCAGTTCTTC. Amino acid sequence: CASAGLALTYNEQFF.

The chain uses TRBV5-1 and TRBJ1-5; 8 nucleotides agree with TRBD1. Trimming removed 5 bases from V and 5 bases from J; junction bases left unmatched: 6. The CDR3 loop spans 14 amino acids. Germline V lookup: CDR1 SGHRS, CDR2 YFSETQ. The CDR3: CASSPGQGYQPQHF. The DNA for the CDR3 is TGCGCCAGCAGTCCCGGACAGGGTTATCAGCCCCAGCATTTT. The full variable domain, rest sourced from reference TRBV5-1 and TRBJ1-5, is KAGVTQTPRYLIKTRGQQVTLSCSPISGHRSVSWYQQTPGQGLQFLFEYFSETQRNKGNFPGRFSGRQFSNSRSEMNVSTLELGDSALYLCASSPGQGYQPQHFGDGTRLSIL.

This chain uses TRBV7-9 with TRBJ2-1, with TRBD2 identical over 9 bases. V dropped 5 bases and J dropped 4; count of bases not matched to a gene: 15. Germline CDR1 SEHNR, CDR2 FQNEAQ (reference sequence). This CDR3 contains 18 residues. The CDR3 sequence is CASSPLAGPKYRYNEQFF. The CDR3 DNA reads as TGTGCCAGCAGCCCCCTAGCGGGACCAAAGTATAGGTACAATGAGCAGTTCTTC.

V gene TRBV28 combines with J gene TRBJ2-6; a possible D gene is TRBD2 (5 bases). CDR3 length: 14 amino acids. V lost 5 bases to trimming and J lost 4 bases, with 9 bases between them. Germline CDR1 is MDHEN and CDR2 is SYDVKM. The CDR3 DNA follows: TGTGCCAGCAGTCGACTATTGGGGGCCAACGTCCTGACTTTC. Translation: CASSRLLGANVLTF.

The chain has TRBV5-1 and TRBJ1-4; D is possibly TRBD1 (5 bases). V dropped 7 bases and J dropped 8 bases, with 18 bases sitting between them. The CDR3 spans 14 residues. Germline loops: CDR1 SGHRS, CDR2 YFSETQ. The CDR3 protein is CASSGGLGIEKLFF. CDR3 nucleotide sequence: TGCGCCAGCTCCGGGGGACTGGGTATAGAAAAACTGTTTTTT. The variable domain in full, completed from reference TRBV5-1 and TRBJ1-4, reads KAGVTQTPRYLIKTRGQQVTLSCSPISGHRSVSWYQQTPGQGLQFLFEYFSETQRNKGNFPGRFSGRQFSNSRSEMNVSTLELGDSALYLCASSGGLGIEKLFFGSGTQLSVL.

V and J are TRBV18 and TRBJ1-5; TRBD1 matches 8 bases. V lost 4 bases, J lost 2 bases, and 7 bases stayed unmatched. CDR3 length: 16 residues. From germline, CDR1 is KGHSH and CDR2 LQKENI. CDR3 residues: CASSLMQTGGNQPQHF. The CDR3, as DNA: TGTGCCAGCTCACTCATGCAGACAGGGGGCAATCAGCCCCAGCATTTT.

The chain is built from TRBV5-1 and TRBJ1-1, with D perhaps TRBD1 (5 bases). Trimming took 1 base from V and 0 from J, leaving 19 bases between them. Germline V gene lookup returns CDR1 SGHRS and CDR2 YFSETQ. CDR3 size: 18 residues. CDR3 coding DNA: TGCGCCAGCAGCTTGAGAAACAGGAACCCTAGATTGAACACTGAAGCTTTCTTT. Protein sequence: CASSLRNRNPRLNTEAFF.

This sequence joins TRBV3-1 (or the pseudogene TRBV3-2) and TRBJ2-4, with 7 bases matching TRBD2. Germline V gene sequence: CDR1 LGHDT, CDR2 YNNKEL (reference sequence). Trimming cost V 0 bases and J 4 bases; bases outside gene matches: 9. The CDR3 extends over 17 amino acids. This CDR3 reads CASSQESTGGLKNIQYF. The CDR3 DNA follows: TGTGCCAGCAGCCAAGAATCTACGGGGGGACTTAAAAACATTCAGTACTTC.

V is TRBV6-5 and J is TRBJ1-5, with a possible D match to TRBD1 (6 bases). Germline V gene lookup returns CDR1 MNHEY and CDR2 SVGAGI. This CDR3 comprises 14 residues. The V gene lost 4 bases and the J gene lost 10 bases, with 17 bases spanning the gap. CDR3 nucleotide sequence: TGTGCCAGCAGTTCCCAGGGGCCGAGGAGTCCCCAGCATTTT. Protein: CASSSQGPRSPQHF.

The J gene is TRBJ1-1, the V gene TRBV7-9; D might be TRBD1 (6 bases). The germline V gene encodes CDR1 SEHNR and CDR2 FQNEAQ (reference sequence). The germline V and J ends were trimmed by 6 bases and 3 bases, with 17 bases remaining between them. This CDR3 spans 15 amino acids. The CDR3 DNA reads as TGTGCCAGCAGTTCACAGGGCGGTGGAGACACTGAAGCTTTCTTT. This codes for CASSSQGGGDTEAFF. Complete variable domain (other parts from reference TRBV7-9 and TRBJ1-1): DTGVSQNPRHKITKRGQNVTFRCDPISEHNRLYWYRQTLGQGPEFLTYFQNEAQLEKSRLLSDRFSAERPKGSFSTLEIQRTEQGDSAMYLCASSSQGGGDTEAFFGQGTRLTVV.

This chain links TRBV29-1 with TRBJ2-2, with D possibly TRBD1 on 6 matching bases. Germline V lookup: CDR1 SQVTM, CDR2 ANQGSEA. The CDR3 covers 14 residues. Trimming removed 7 bases at V and 3 bases at J, with 15 bases between. CDR3 loop: CSAPQTGHTGELFF. In nucleotides, the CDR3 is TGCAGCGCCCCCCAGACAGGTCACACCGGGGAGCTGTTTTTT.

The chain carries TRBV5-1 and TRBJ2-1, with 10 bases identical to TRBD2. This CDR3 is 15 amino acids long. The germline V gene encodes CDR1 SGHRS and CDR2 YFSETQ. V lost 0 bases, J lost 6 bases, and 3 bases stayed unmatched. CDR3 region: CASSLGLAGFNEQFF. As DNA, the CDR3 is TGCGCCAGCAGCTTGGGACTAGCGGGCTTCAATGAGCAGTTCTTC.